Described below is a single T cell receptor beta chain sequence and its context. Antigen unknown. As input for TCR beta libraries, about 1.8 micrograms of genomic DNA came from cryopreserved PBMCs. The sample is drawn from a study of cytotoxic CD8 clonotypes in ibrutinib-treated CLL. Overall study context: The taking of response samples occurred after a median about 13 months of treatment, with a range of 6 to 36.

Produced via immunoSEQ multiplex PCR; TCRdb's table is partial and in-frame only. The repertoire consists of around 140,000 clones, with roughly 85% occurring once and the leading ten covering under 2.5%. Findings and limits, study-wide: Under treatment, the uncommon public clonotypes either contracted or remained stable.

The sequence was obtained from a human donor with chronic lymphocytic leukemia. The sample consisted of PBMCs, taken after 24 months of ibrutinib treatment.

This CDR3 is CASRSDFYNSPLHF. The DNA for the CDR3 is TGTGCCAGCAGATCAGATTTCTATAATTCACCCCTCCACTTT. This chain joins TRBV9 and TRBJ1-6; no reliable D call. V was pared by 5 bases and J by 3 bases, with 9 bases between. The CDR3 has 14 residues. Germline V gene sequence: CDR1 SGDLS, CDR2 YYNGEE.